The 8 T cell receptor beta chains reported below all come from one sample, sequenced in a study of cytomegalovirus exposure and HLA in healthy donors. Profiled with immunoSEQ multiplex PCR; TCRdb holds only in-frame clones, not every one. The repertoire has some 60,000 clones, 90% to 97% of them found once; the top ten carry approximately 0.91%. The sequenced sample was PBMCs. The source of these receptors is a man aged 18 to 30 in good health and CMV-seronegative.

The gene calls are TRBV19 and TRBJ2-7; 11 bases align to TRBD2. The germline CDR1 and CDR2 sequences are LNHDA and SQIVND (reference sequence). This CDR3 is built from 14 residues. Trimming cost V 7 bases and J 6 bases; bases outside gene matches: 8. CDR3 in DNA: TGTGCCAGTACTGTTACTAGCGGGAGTACCGAGCAGTACTTC. Protein product: CASTVTSGSTEQYF.

The chain has TRBV10-3 and TRBJ2-2; perhaps TRBD2 as D (5 bases). Germline values: CDR1 ENHRY, CDR2 SYGVKD. Trimming stripped 7 bases from V and 0 bases from J, with 9 bases between. This CDR3 spans 14 amino acids. CDR3 residues: CAITSNANTGELFF. The CDR3 region has the DNA TGTGCCATCACTAGCAACGCGAACACCGGGGAGCTGTTTTTT.

This chain links TRBV25-1 with TRBJ1-1; a weak D match, TRBD1 (6 bases). The CDR3 has 15 residues. The V gene lost 4 bases and the J gene lost 6 bases, with 18 bases spanning the gap. Germline V gives CDR1 MGHDK, CDR2 SYGVNS. The CDR3 DNA reads TGTGCCAGCAGTGCCTCCCCAGGGGCGCAGGCTGAAGCTTTCTTT. Protein sequence: CASSASPGAQAEAFF.

J is TRBJ2-1 and V is TRBV5-1, with 7 bases lining up with TRBD1. The length of the CDR3 is 16 residues. Germline V gene data show CDR1 as SGHRS and CDR2 as YFSETQ. V shed 4 bases, J shed 7 bases, and the junction held 14 bases outside the gene matches. The CDR3 DNA reads as TGCGCCAGCAGCGCGGCCGCCAGGGGGAATATGAATGAGCAGTTCTTC. It is translated as CASSAAARGNMNEQFF.

The chain employs TRBV6-6 and TRBJ1-5, with D perhaps TRBD1 (6 bases). Looked up from germline, CDR1 is MNHNY and CDR2 is SVGAGI (reference sequence). The CDR3 covers 16 residues. V was shortened by 4 bases and J by 0 bases, with 13 bases between the two germline ends. Written as DNA, the CDR3 is TGTGCCAGCAGTTTAGGACAGCACTCTAGCAATCAGCCCCAGCATTTT. Its translation: CASSLGQHSSNQPQHF.

The genes are TRBV7-9 and TRBJ2-7; TRBD1 is a possible D gene (6 bases). Germline-derived CDR1 and CDR2 are SEHNR and FQNEAQ (reference sequence). The CDR3 is made up of 13 amino acids. DNA of the CDR3: TGTGCTGTAAAGGGGGAGAATCCTCACGAGCAGTACTTC. This codes for CAVKGENPHEQYF.

The chain combines TRBV5-1 with TRBJ2-7; D may be TRBD1 (7 bases). The CDR3 has 15 amino acids. Trimming removed 0 bases at V and 1 base at J, with 11 bases between. Germline V gene data show CDR1 as SGHRS and CDR2 as YFSETQ. The CDR3 here is CASSLGRGESYEQYF. CDR3 bases: TGCGCCAGCAGCTTGGGCAGGGGGGAGTCCTACGAGCAGTACTTC.

The genes are TRBV7-9 and TRBJ2-7, with TRBD2 matching over 8 bases. This CDR3 comprises 16 residues. V lost 1 base and J lost 0; bases outside the gene matches: 5. Germline V lookup: CDR1 SEHNR, CDR2 FQNEAQ (reference sequence). CDR3 in amino acids: CASSLVRGESSYEQYF. The CDR3 nucleotides are TGTGCCAGCAGCTTAGTGCGGGGGGAGAGCTCCTACGAGCAGTACTTC.